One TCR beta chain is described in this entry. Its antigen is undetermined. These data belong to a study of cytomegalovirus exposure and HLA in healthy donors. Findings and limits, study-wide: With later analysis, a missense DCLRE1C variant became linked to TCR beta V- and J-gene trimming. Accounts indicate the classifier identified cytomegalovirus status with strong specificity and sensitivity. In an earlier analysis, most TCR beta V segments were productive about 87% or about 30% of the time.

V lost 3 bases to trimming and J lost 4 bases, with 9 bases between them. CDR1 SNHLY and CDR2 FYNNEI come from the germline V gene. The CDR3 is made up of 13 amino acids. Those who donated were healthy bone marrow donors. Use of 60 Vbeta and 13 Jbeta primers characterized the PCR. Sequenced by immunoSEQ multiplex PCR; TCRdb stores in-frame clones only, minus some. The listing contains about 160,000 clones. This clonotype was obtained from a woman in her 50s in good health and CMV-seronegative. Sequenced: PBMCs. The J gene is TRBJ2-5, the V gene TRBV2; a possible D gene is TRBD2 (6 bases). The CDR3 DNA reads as TGTGCCAGCAGTGATTCCGGGGGAGAGACCCAGTACTTC. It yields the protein CASSDSGGETQYF.